The rows below give T cell receptor beta chains drawn from one sample of a study of T-cell memory formation after mild COVID-19. In TCRdb, the 5' RACE reads were re-called with MiXCR into one record per CDR3 protein. The sample includes some 130,000 distinct CDR3 sequences, about a sixth of them seen just once. Sequences were obtained from PBMCs or a T cell subset sorted from them (not recorded which). These receptors originate from an adult woman who had mild COVID-19 (a few samples of this study predate the infection). Cell type and time point are not known. Each CDR3 is given without its conserved first and last residue. The order of the fields is J gene, V gene, CDR3 protein.

J gene: TRBJ2-7; V gene: TRBV3-1; CDR3 protein: ASSQAGAYEQY
J gene: TRBJ2-1; V gene: TRBV20-1; CDR3 protein: SARRREIHLPYNEQF
J gene: TRBJ1-1; V gene: TRBV19; CDR3 protein: ASSSRDRGSGTEAF
J gene: TRBJ2-1; V gene: TRBV12-3/TRBV12-4; CDR3 protein: ASSPGTEYNEQF
J gene: TRBJ2-3; V gene: TRBV11-2; CDR3 protein: ASSLALFGATDTQY
J gene: TRBJ2-3; V gene: TRBV4-3; CDR3 protein: ASSPRTGTGADTQY
J gene: TRBJ2-2; V gene: TRBV6-2/TRBV6-3; CDR3 protein: ASPPGTSGTNTGELF
J gene: TRBJ2-6; V gene: TRBV29-1; CDR3 protein: SVEEGSGANVLT
J gene: TRBJ2-3; V gene: TRBV5-1; CDR3 protein: ASSRGVTDTQY
J gene: TRBJ2-5; V gene: TRBV5-1; CDR3 protein: ASSPGSEETQY
J gene: TRBJ2-7; V gene: TRBV19; CDR3 protein: ASSPDLYEQY
J gene: TRBJ1-1; V gene: TRBV12-3/TRBV12-4; CDR3 protein: ASSPGRGAEAF
J gene: TRBJ2-2; V gene: TRBV7-6; CDR3 protein: ASRSTSGGASGELF
J gene: TRBJ2-2; V gene: TRBV24-1; CDR3 protein: ATSDLAGKDTGELF
J gene: TRBJ1-4; V gene: TRBV20-1; CDR3 protein: SARIRGEKLF
J gene: TRBJ1-6; V gene: TRBV5-1; CDR3 protein: ASSPRGTSPLH
J gene: TRBJ2-6; V gene: TRBV12-3/TRBV12-4; CDR3 protein: ASSLTPVVSSGANVLT
J gene: TRBJ2-3; V gene: TRBV7-2; CDR3 protein: ASSLVVGAGDTQY
J gene: TRBJ2-7; V gene: TRBV7-9; CDR3 protein: ASSLRGTRTGDEQY
J gene: TRBJ2-1; V gene: TRBV3-1; CDR3 protein: ASSLAGGTYNEQF
J gene: TRBJ1-1; V gene: TRBV4-1; CDR3 protein: ASSQDILYQGPSTEAF
J gene: TRBJ2-7; V gene: TRBV7-9; CDR3 protein: ASSSGNYGYYEQY
J gene: TRBJ2-7; V gene: TRBV11-3; CDR3 protein: ASSLITAAGYEQY
J gene: TRBJ2-1; V gene: TRBV20-1; CDR3 protein: SARDKGYNEQF